The source of this TCR beta chain is a study of CD8 T cells in Susac syndrome. V shed 3 bases and J shed 3 bases, with 7 bases lying between them. From germline, CDR1 is SGHDT and CDR2 YYEEEE. The CDR3 has 13 amino acids. When the RNA was reverse transcribed, random hexamers were used with an input of roughly 0.5 to 1 ug. The authors amplified TCR beta CDR3 across 54 Vbeta and 13 Jbeta using immunoSEQ multiplex PCR. TCRdb redid the calling of the immunoSEQ multiplex PCR reads with MiXCR, one entry per CDR3 protein. The sample holds roughly 130,000 distinct CDR3 sequences, 85% to 95% seen once. The multiple sclerosis controls were treatment-naive patients, and their relapsing-remitting disease was stable or active. TEMRA cells were FACS-enriched, unlike CD8+ and CD4+ T cells, which were negatively isolated.

The sequence was obtained from a human donor with multiple sclerosis. V is TRBV5-6 and J is TRBJ1-3; unclear D gene. Sequences were obtained from CD4+ T cells from PBMCs. Here the CDR3 DNA reads TGTGCCAGCAGCTCCCGGATTGGAAACACCATATATTTT. The encoded protein is CASSSRIGNTIYF.